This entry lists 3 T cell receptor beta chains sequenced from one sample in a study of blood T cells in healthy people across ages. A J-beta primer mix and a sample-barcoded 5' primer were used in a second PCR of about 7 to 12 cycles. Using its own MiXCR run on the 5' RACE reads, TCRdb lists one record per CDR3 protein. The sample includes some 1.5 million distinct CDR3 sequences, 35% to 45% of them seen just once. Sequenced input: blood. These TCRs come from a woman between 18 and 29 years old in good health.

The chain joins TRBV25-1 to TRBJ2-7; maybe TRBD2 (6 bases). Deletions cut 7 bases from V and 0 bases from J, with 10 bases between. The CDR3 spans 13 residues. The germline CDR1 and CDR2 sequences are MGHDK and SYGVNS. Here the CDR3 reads CASTASVSYEQYF. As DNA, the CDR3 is TGTGCCAGCACGGCTAGCGTCTCCTACGAGCAGTACTTC.

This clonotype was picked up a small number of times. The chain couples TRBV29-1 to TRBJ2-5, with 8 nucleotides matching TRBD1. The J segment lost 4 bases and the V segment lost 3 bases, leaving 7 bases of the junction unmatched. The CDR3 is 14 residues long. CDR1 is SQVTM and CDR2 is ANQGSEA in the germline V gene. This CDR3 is CSVEQGAIGETQYF. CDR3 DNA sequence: TGCAGCGTTGAGCAGGGGGCGATTGGAGAGACCCAGTACTTC.

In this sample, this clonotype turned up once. The CDR3 DNA is TGCGCCAGCAGTCAGGGCGCGCCCTCCTATGGCTACACCTTC. Translating it yields CASSQGAPSYGYTF. The chain couples TRBV5-1 to TRBJ1-2; the D gene is possibly TRBD1 (5 bases). The V end lost 5 bases, the J end lost 4 bases, and 15 bases lay between the germline ends. Germline V gene lookup returns CDR1 SGHRS and CDR2 YFSETQ. The CDR3 is made up of 14 amino acids.